This TCR beta chain comes out of a study of cytotoxic CD8 clonotypes in ibrutinib-treated CLL (dated by TCRdb to the early 2020s). Turning to the overall study: The cohort included some 14 treatment-naive and roughly 10 relapsed/refractory patients; roughly 17 were IGHV unmutated. Samples at response were collected after a median of 12 months of treatment, with a range of 6 to 36 months. An average of around 260,000 productive templates and 94,082 productive rearrangements was obtained per sample. Patients were still on ibrutinib when every remission and progressive disease sample was collected. Of the 90 or so participants in the trial, about two dozen had longitudinal samples available. Responses were partial in about 25 patients and complete in 2; after median around 72 months follow-up, some 15 stayed in remission and roughly twelve progressed. Cryopreserved peripheral blood mononuclear cells were collected before treatment, at response, and at either disease progression or sustained remission.

A MiSeq instrument was used for deep resolution sequencing, which targeted depths ranging from 1 in 1 million up to 1 in 200,000 T cells, with coverage averaging 10x for each clonotype. TCR beta libraries were generated with the immunoSEQ hsTCRB Kit. The paper's processing steps were these. Data were analyzed with ImmunoSEQ Data Assistant and ImmunoSEQ Analyzer, with V, D and J genes assigned per IMGT definitions. Clonality, with values ranging from 0 to 1, was calculated as one minus the normalized Shannon entropy of productive rearrangement frequencies. Only overrepresented clonotypes making up at least 0.05% of the repertoire of each patient were included in the public clonotype analysis. Around 14 repertoires from age-matched healthy donors, obtained from immuneACCESS, served as clonality controls. The clones in this table, taken by TCRdb from immuneACCESS, are in-frame only. Not every clone is retained; where verified, under half of the shortfall comes from an unresolved V gene, and the cause of the rest is unknown. The D gene and trimming were derived from the DNA, and the V and J assignments and clone size from that table. This sample holds approximately 320,000 clones; roughly two thirds were observed only once. Roughly 6% of the sample is taken by the ten largest.

Roughly 1.9 micrograms of genomic DNA were extracted from cryopreserved PBMCs for TCR beta library preparation. Longitudinal blood samples from CLL patients on ibrutinib monotherapy were analyzed using high-throughput TCR beta sequencing. The patients took part in an open-label, single-center phase 2 trial of ibrutinib monotherapy. General findings and caveats noted by the study authors: At ibrutinib response clonality went up, during sustained remission it held steady, and at progression it dropped back toward baseline. Public clonotypes were rare and either contracted or stayed stable during treatment, and the rise in clonality at ibrutinib response reflected the expansion of private clonotypes. Sampling times were not matched between sustained-remission and progressing patients, and lymph node repertoires were not studied. Baseline clonality was found to be higher than that of age-matched healthy donors and was strongly correlated with circulating CD8+ T-cell counts.

For CDR1 and CDR2, the germline V gene lists SGHAT and FQNNGV. Taken from cysteine to phenylalanine, the CDR3 has 16 residues. Only the CDR3 part of the read is kept: 48 bases, read in frame from the first base. V is reduced by 2 bases and J by 0 bases, leaving a spacing of 14 bases between them. Points on this clone: Its specific antigen is unknown. The record has no base qualities; no much larger clone is one base away.

The rearranged segments are TRBV11-2 and TRBJ2-7, with no confidently assigned D gene. The receptor was isolated from a human donor with chronic lymphocytic leukemia. The specimen was PBMCs, collected after 36 months of ibrutinib treatment. The CDR3 protein: CASSLSPTGGSYEQYF. The base sequence is TGTGCCAGCAGCTTAAGTCCCACGGGCGGCTCCTACGAGCAGTACTTC.